This TCR beta chain was recorded in a study of identical twins listed by TCRdb under 2016. In the study overall: To test whether fetal clonotypes persist, this study deep-sequenced TCR alpha and beta repertoires from monozygotic twins, from unrelated adults of various ages, and from cord blood. To rule out contamination, the twin experiments were replicated at different times with different library preparation protocols. What the study reported, not specific to this receptor: Invariant T cells such as MAIT and iNKT could partly confound zero-insertion analyses, though diverse VJ usage argued against this for most clonotypes. Compared with coincidental sharing between unrelated individuals, out-of-frame TCR alpha sequences shared between twins had an excess of sequences with low generation probability. Because the same donors could not be followed over many years, the conclusions relied on cross-sectional statistical analysis. Recombination models systematically underestimated out-of-frame TCR alpha sharing in monozygotic twins but agreed with sharing between unrelated individuals. Fewer insertions were carried by abundant cord blood beta clonotypes; a weaker similar trend was observed in young adult naive repertoires, while no such trend was observed in memory repertoires. The excess sharing between twins in beta out-of-frame sequences was weaker because fewer shared sequences reduced the signal-to-noise ratio.

Only healthy Caucasian donors were included. The twin cohort consisted of three pairs of female monozygotic twins, all aged roughly 18 to 30 years. Peripheral blood mononuclear cells were the source from which RNA for the TCR libraries was isolated. Libraries were prepared through 5' RACE. TCRdb names Illumina HiSeq 2000 as the instrument used. A universal primer binding site was added through template switching, and the final cDNA carried a unique molecular identifier so that TCR cDNA molecules could be counted accurately. Specific primers in the conserved constant-segment region were used to synthesize first-strand cDNA for TCR alpha and beta chains. To control for contamination, each cDNA library was double barcoded with a SMART-Mk sample barcode plus Illumina barcodes. TruSeq adapter sequences and Illumina sample barcodes were added in two successive PCR steps. TCR alpha and beta cDNA libraries were sequenced on the Illumina HiSeq platform with custom primers. On the study's bioinformatics: Raw reads were processed with MiGEC to extract unique molecular identifiers, and MiXCR was used to determine CDR3 positions. Recombination models were inferred per individual with the repgenHMM and IGoR tools using an EM algorithm. Shared clonotypes were analyzed with the tcR package in R, and sharing was normalized by the product of cloneset sizes. Out-of-frame nonproductive sequences were analyzed to study raw recombination free of thymic and clonal selection effects. Using fastp at Q25 and MiXCR, TCRdb reprocessed the public reads and kept productive beta chains. Merged by CDR3 protein, the rows form single entries marked with the most common genes and DNA. What appears here as the V and J calls and clone size reflects TCRdb's work, not the paper's. The sample has 750,000 to 950,000 distinct CDR3 sequences on record, 9% to 15% of them singletons. 1.5% to 2% of the sample lies in the top ten.

The CDR3 sequence holds 15 residues, the cysteine and phenylalanine included. The retained sequence is limited to the CDR3, 45 bases, with the frame set at the first base. Via the germline V gene, CDR1 is SGHAT and CDR2 FQNNGV. V was cut back by 5 bases and J by 7 bases, leaving a gap of 21 bases between them. In its sample, this clonotype was seen a few times. Its antigen remains unidentified. Base qualities are not recorded, but no much larger clone differs from it by a single base. The same sample was also studied in work on yellow fever vaccine responses in identical twins. The second paper further reports: According to the authors, in identical twins the way T cells responded to vaccination appeared partly convergent and partly personalized. In the study, vaccine-responding T cell clones were precisely tracked in identical twins.

Recombination linked TRBV11-2 to TRBJ2-7; the D gene is perhaps TRBD1, on 6 matching bases. The specimen was PBMCs. This receptor was obtained from a woman aged 18-29 years in good health. The nucleotides read TGTGCCAGCAGCCTCGGGACATCGGGTGTGAGAGAGCAGTACTTC. It translates as CASSLGTSGVREQYF.